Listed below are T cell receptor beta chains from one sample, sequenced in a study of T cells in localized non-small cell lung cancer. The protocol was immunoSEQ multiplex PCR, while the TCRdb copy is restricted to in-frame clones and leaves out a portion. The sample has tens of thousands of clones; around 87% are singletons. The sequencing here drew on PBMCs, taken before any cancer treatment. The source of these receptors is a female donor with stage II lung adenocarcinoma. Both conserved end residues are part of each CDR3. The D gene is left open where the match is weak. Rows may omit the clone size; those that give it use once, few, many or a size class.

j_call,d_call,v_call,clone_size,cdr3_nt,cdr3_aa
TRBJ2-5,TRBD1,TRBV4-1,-,TGCGCCAGCAGCCAACAAGGACAGGGTTGGCAAGAGACCCAGTACTTC,CASSQQGQGWQETQYF
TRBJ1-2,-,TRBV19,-,TGTGCCAGTAGTCACCGGAGGGGGAGGGGCTACACCTTC,CASSHRRGRGYTF
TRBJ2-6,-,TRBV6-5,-,TGTGCCAGCGGGGGGTCTGGGGCCAACGTCCTGACTTTC,CASGGSGANVLTF
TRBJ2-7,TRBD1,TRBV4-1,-,TGCGCCAGCAGCCGAATCTGGACAGGGGAAAATGACGAGCAGTACTTC,CASSRIWTGENDEQYF
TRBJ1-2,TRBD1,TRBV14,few,TGTGCCAGCAGCCCAAGATTTGACAGGGGGCGCGGGTATGGCTACACCTTC,CASSPRFDRGRGYGYTF
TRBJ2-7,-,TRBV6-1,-,TGTGCCAGCAGTGAGGGGGAGATCTACGAGCAGTACTTC,CASSEGEIYEQYF
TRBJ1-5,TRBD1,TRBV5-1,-,TGCGCCAGCAGCCCCGGGACAGGGGGCGGTCAGCCCCAGCATTTT,CASSPGTGGGQPQHF
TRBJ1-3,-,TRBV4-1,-,TGCGCCAGCAGCCGTGGAGGGATCGTAGCTGGAAACACCATATATTTT,CASSRGGIVAGNTIYF
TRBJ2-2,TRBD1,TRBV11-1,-,TGTGCCAGCAGCCCAGTGGGACAGGGAGGAGCCGGGGAGCTGTTTTTT,CASSPVGQGGAGELFF
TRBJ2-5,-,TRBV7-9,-,TGTGCCAGCAGCTCCCCGGGGGAAGAGACCCAGTACTTC,CASSSPGEETQYF
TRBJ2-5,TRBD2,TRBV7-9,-,TGTGCCAGCAGCCCCGGGACTAGCGGTTTCGTGGCCCAGTACTTC,CASSPGTSGFVAQYF
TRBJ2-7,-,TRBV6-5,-,TGTGCCACCGTGCGGGCGATCTCCTACGAGCAGTACTTC,CATVRAISYEQYF
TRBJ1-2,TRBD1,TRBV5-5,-,TGTGCCAGCAGCCCGGGACAGGGAGACTATGGCTACACCTTC,CASSPGQGDYGYTF
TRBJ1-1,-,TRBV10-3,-,TGTGCCATCAGTACAGGGCTGGACACTGAAGCTTTCTTT,CAISTGLDTEAFF
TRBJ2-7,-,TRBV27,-,TGTGCCAGCAGTCCCTCGAGTGCCTACGAGCAGTACTTC,CASSPSSAYEQYF
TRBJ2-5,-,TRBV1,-,TGCACCAGCCAGGGCGGGACTTGGAAAGAGACCCAGTACTTC,CTSQGGTWKETQYF
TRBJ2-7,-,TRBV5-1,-,TGCGCCAGCAGCCTGGACTACGAGCAGTACTTC,CASSLDYEQYF
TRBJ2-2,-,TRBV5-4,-,TGTGCCAGCAGCTTGCCCAGGGGCAACACCGGGGAGCTGTTTTTT,CASSLPRGNTGELFF
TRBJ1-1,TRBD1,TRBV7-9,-,TGTGCCAGCAGCTTGGGACAGAGAAACACTGAAGCTTTCTTT,CASSLGQRNTEAFF
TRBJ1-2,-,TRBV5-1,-,TGCGCCAGCAGTTCCGTACAGGGTTCTAACTATGGCTACACCTTC,CASSSVQGSNYGYTF
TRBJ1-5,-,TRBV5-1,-,TGCGCCAGCAGCTTGGATGGGATGAGTCAGCCCCAGCATTTT,CASSLDGMSQPQHF
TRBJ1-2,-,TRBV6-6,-,TGTGCCAGCAGTCCGGAATGGTCAGGGGATAACGGCTACACCTTC,CASSPEWSGDNGYTF
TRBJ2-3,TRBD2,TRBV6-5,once,TGTGCCAGCAGGGCTAGCGGGGTCACAGATACGCAGTATTTT,CASRASGVTDTQYF
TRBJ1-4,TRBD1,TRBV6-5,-,TGTGCCAGCATCTCCGGACAGGGTAATGAAAAACTGTTTTTT,CASISGQGNEKLFF
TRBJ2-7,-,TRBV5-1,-,TGCGCCAGCAGCTCGGACGGGAGCTCCTACGAGCAGTACTTC,CASSSDGSSYEQYF
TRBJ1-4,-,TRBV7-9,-,TGTGCCAGCAGCTTGGGGGGGAGCGTTGAAAAACTGTTTTTT,CASSLGGSVEKLFF
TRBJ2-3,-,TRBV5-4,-,TGTGCCAGCAGCTTGGGCCATACGCAGTATTTT,CASSLGHTQYF
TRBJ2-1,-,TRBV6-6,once,TGTGCCAGCAGTTTAAGGGGAGGAACCTACAATGAGCAGTTCTTC,CASSLRGGTYNEQFF
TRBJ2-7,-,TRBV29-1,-,TGCAGCGTTGGGGCAGGGGTTTACGAGCAGTACTTC,CSVGAGVYEQYF
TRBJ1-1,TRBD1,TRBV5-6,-,TGTGCCAGCAGCTTGGTAGGACAGGGGAACACTGAAGCTTTCTTT,CASSLVGQGNTEAFF
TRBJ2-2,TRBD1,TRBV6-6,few,TGTGCCAGCAGTTACTCAGGACAGGGGGTAGACGGGGAGCTGTTTTTT,CASSYSGQGVDGELFF
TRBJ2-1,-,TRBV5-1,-,TGCGCCAGCAGCTTGGACGGGGGCCGGGGCAATGAGCAGTTCTTC,CASSLDGGRGNEQFF
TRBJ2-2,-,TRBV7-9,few,TGTGCCAGCAGCGACCGACCGAACACCGGGGAGCTGTTTTTT,CASSDRPNTGELFF
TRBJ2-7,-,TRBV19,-,TGTGCCAGTAGCCTCGACGGTCGCTACGAGCAGTACTTC,CASSLDGRYEQYF
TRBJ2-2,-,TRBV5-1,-,TGCGCCAGCAGCGAGGGACCGAACACCGGGGAGCTGTTTTTT,CASSEGPNTGELFF
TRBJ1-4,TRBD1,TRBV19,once,TGTGCCAGTATGATGAGACAGGGAGGTGGTTACCGAAACACGGAAAAACTGTTTTTT,CASMMRQGGGYRNTEKLFF
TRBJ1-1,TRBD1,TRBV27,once,TGTGCCAGCCACGGGCAGGGGGGTTTGTGGGCTTTCTTT,CASHGQGGLWAFF
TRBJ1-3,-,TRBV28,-,TGTGCCAGCAATCCCCGAGGGCAGGGTGGAGGAAACACCATATATTTT,CASNPRGQGGGNTIYF